These 7 T cell receptor beta chains originate from one sample sequenced in a study of blood T cell repertoires in COVID-19. Method: immunoSEQ multiplex PCR; TCRdb's copy keeps in-frame clones and lacks some. The sample includes 200,000 to 300,000 clones, approximately 82% of them seen just once. Material: peripheral blood. These receptor sequences come from a man aged 40-50 years who had recovered from COVID-19.

This chain links TRBV11-3 with TRBJ2-5; D is possibly TRBD1 (6 bases). Germline V lookup: CDR1 SGHNT, CDR2 YENEEA. This CDR3 has 14 residues. V was pared by 5 bases and J by 5 bases, with 15 bases between. CDR3 nucleotides: TGTGCCAGCAGCCCAGGATGGGGGCAGGAGACCCAGTACTTC. Amino acids: CASSPGWGQETQYF.

The chain carries TRBV5-1 and TRBJ2-2, with D possibly being TRBD2 (6 bases). The V end lost 4 bases, the J end lost 1 base, and 8 bases lay between the germline ends. Germline V gives CDR1 SGHRS, CDR2 YFSETQ. The CDR3 is made up of 14 amino acids. CDR3 region: CASSLGLNTGELFF. Written as DNA, the CDR3 is TGCGCCAGCAGCCTGGGACTGAACACCGGGGAGCTGTTTTTT.

The genes are TRBV19 and TRBJ1-1, with 7 bases that match TRBD1. Unmatched junction bases numbered 6, after V lost 7 bases and J lost 1 base. The germline gives CDR1 LNHDA, CDR2 SQIVND (reference sequence). There are 14 residues in the CDR3. The CDR3 region is CASKRTGENTEAFF. CDR3 DNA sequence: TGTGCCAGTAAACGTACAGGGGAGAACACTGAAGCTTTCTTT.

The chain joins TRBV18 to TRBJ2-3, with 7 bases lining up with TRBD2. CDR1 KGHSH and CDR2 LQKENI come from the germline V gene. With 3 bases clipped from V and 6 bases from J, the junction kept 9 bases outside the gene matches. CDR3 length: 15 residues. Written as DNA, the CDR3 is TGTGCCAGCTCACCTGAGGGAGGGCCGGGGGATACGCAGTATTTT. As protein: CASSPEGGPGDTQYF.

V and J are TRBV6-6 and TRBJ1-1; 11 nucleotides align to TRBD1. V lost 6 bases, J lost 6 bases, and 6 bases stayed unmatched. The CDR3 runs 14 residues. CDR1 and CDR2 from the germline V gene are MNHNY and SVGAGI (reference sequence). This CDR3 reads CASRGTGGSPEAFF. The DNA for the CDR3 is TGTGCCAGCAGAGGGACAGGGGGGTCCCCTGAAGCTTTCTTT.

The rearrangement joins TRBV19 to TRBJ1-1, with D unclear. V was shortened by 5 bases and J by 10 bases, with 17 bases between the two germline ends. CDR1 LNHDA and CDR2 SQIVND come from the germline V gene (reference sequence). This CDR3 is 13 amino acids long. The DNA of the CDR3 is TGTGCCAGTAGTCTACAGTCGGATATTTCAGCTTTCTTT. Translation gives CASSLQSDISAFF.

The table lists this clone with a count of one. J is TRBJ1-3 and V is TRBV24-1; no firm D call. The CDR3 is 17 amino acids. CDR1 and CDR2 (germline): KGHDR, SFDVKD. Trimming pared 2 bases from V and 2 bases from J, leaving 15 bases between. The CDR3 spells CATSDSNNPYTGNTIYF. The CDR3 region has the DNA TGTGCCACCAGTGATTCTAATAATCCGTATACTGGAAACACCATATATTTT.